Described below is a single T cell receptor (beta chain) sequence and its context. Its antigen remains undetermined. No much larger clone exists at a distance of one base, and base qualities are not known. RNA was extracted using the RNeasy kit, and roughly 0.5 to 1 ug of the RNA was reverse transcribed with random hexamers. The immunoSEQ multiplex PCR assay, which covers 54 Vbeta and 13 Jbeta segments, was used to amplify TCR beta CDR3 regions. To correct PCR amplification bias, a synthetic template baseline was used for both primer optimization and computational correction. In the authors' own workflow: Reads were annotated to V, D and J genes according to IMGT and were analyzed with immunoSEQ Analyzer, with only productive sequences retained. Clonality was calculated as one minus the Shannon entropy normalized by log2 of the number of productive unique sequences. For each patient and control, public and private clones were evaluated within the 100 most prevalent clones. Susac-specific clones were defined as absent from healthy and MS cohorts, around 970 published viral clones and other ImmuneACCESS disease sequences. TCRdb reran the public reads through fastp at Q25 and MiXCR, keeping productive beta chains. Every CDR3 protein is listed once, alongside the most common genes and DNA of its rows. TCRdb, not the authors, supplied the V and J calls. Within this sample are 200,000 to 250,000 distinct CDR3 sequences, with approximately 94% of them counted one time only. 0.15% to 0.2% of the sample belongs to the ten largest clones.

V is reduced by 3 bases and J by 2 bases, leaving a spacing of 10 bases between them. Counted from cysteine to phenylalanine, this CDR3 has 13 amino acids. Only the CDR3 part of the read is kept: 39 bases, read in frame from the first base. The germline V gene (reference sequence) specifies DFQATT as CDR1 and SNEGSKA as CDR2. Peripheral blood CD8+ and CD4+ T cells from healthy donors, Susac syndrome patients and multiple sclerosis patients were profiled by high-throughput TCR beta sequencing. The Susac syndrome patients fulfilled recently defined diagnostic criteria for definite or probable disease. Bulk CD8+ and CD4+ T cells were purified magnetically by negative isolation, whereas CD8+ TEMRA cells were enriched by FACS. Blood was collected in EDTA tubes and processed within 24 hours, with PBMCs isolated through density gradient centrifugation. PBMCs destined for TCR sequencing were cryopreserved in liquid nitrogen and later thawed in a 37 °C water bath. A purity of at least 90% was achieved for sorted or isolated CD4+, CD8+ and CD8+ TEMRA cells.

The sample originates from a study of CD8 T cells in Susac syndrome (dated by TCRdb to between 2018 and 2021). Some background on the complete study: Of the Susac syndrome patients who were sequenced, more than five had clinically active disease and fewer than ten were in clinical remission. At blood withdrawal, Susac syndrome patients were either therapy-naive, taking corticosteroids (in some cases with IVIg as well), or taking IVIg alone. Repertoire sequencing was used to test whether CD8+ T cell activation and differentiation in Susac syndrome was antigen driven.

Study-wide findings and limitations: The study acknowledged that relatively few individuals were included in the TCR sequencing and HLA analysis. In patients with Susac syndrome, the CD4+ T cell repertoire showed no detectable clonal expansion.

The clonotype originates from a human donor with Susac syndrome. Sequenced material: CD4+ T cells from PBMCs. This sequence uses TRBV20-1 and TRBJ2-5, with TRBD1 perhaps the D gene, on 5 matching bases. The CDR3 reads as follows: CSASPREQETQYF. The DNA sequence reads TGCAGTGCTAGCCCCAGGGAACAAGAGACCCAGTACTTC.